This is a list of T cell receptor beta chains from one sample in a study of T cells in Graves' hyperthyroidism and ophthalmopathy. TCRdb reprocessed the multiplex PCR reads with MiXCR, giving one entry per CDR3 protein. In the table there are 490,000 or so distinct CDR3 sequences, around 20% of which are singletons. Material for sequencing was blood. The receptors were sampled from a man in his forties with Graves' ophthalmopathy. Each CDR3 is given with its conserved first and last residue. The D gene is left open where the match is weak. A row's size may be missing; if present it is once, few, many or a size class.

d_gene	abundance	j_gene	v_gene	CDR3nt	CDR3aa
-	-	TRBJ1-2	TRBV7-9	TGTGCCAGCAGCTTAGCGGGACGAGAGGGTGGCTACACCTTC	CASSLAGREGGYTF
TRBD1	-	TRBJ1-2	TRBV13	TGTGCCAGCAGCCACCGACAGGGGTTAGACTACACCTTC	CASSHRQGLDYTF
TRBD2	-	TRBJ2-7	TRBV7-6	TGTGCCAGCAGCCTAGCGGCTTCTACCTACGAGCGGTACTTC	CASSLAASTYERYF
TRBD2	-	TRBJ2-3	TRBV12-5	TGTGCTAGTGGTCGCGGGGGGGCTGGCACAGATACGCAGTATTTT	CASGRGGAGTDTQYF
TRBD1	many	TRBJ2-1	TRBV11-1	TGTGCCAGCAGCCCCGACAGGGGTGGAGGTGAGCAGTTCTTC	CASSPDRGGGEQFF
-	-	TRBJ1-2	TRBV29-1	TGCAGCGCAACCAGGGGACCTATCTACACCTTC	CSATRGPIYTF
-	many	TRBJ1-4	TRBV2	TGTGCCAGCAGCAGATCGGCGGGAGGAGGGGGAGGCGAAAAACTGTTTTTT	CASSRSAGGGGGEKLFF
-	few	TRBJ2-5	TRBV3-1	TGTGCCAGCAGTTACGAACCCCAAGAGACCCAGTACTTC	CASSYEPQETQYF
-	-	TRBJ2-1	TRBV7-8	TGTGCCAGCAGCCCACGACCCTACAATGAGCAGTTCTTC	CASSPRPYNEQFF
-	few	TRBJ2-1	TRBV28	TGTGCCAGCAGTCGAAATCTAGGTGAGCAGTTCTTC	CASSRNLGEQFF
TRBD1	-	TRBJ2-7	TRBV12-3/TRBV12-4	TGTGCCAGCACCTGGACAGGGGGCTATGGGGAGCAGTACTTC	CASTWTGGYGEQYF
TRBD2	many	TRBJ2-7	TRBV5-1	TGCGCCAGCAGCTTTGACATTGCAGGGACTACCTACGAGCAGTACTTC	CASSFDIAGTTYEQYF
-	many	TRBJ1-1	TRBV5-1	TGCGCCAGCAGCCCCCTCGGACCGTCCACTGAAGCTTTCTTT	CASSPLGPSTEAFF
TRBD2	many	TRBJ2-1	TRBV5-1	TGCGCCAGCAGCATACCGGGACTAGCGGGGGGCCGTAGTTCCTACAATGAGCAGTTCTTC	CASSIPGLAGGRSSYNEQFF
-	many	TRBJ2-1	TRBV12-3/TRBV12-4	TGTGCCAGCAGCCGAGGACGTAGGGCCCACAATGAGCAGTTCTTC	CASSRGRRAHNEQFF
-	-	TRBJ2-2	TRBV7-9	TGTGCCAGCAGCTTAGTTGGTGGCGCGAACACCGGGGAGCTGTTTTTT	CASSLVGGANTGELFF
-	-	TRBJ1-4	TRBV12-3/TRBV12-4	TGTGCCAGCAGTTCCGCTGGGACTAATGAAAAACTGTTTTTT	CASSSAGTNEKLFF
-	few	TRBJ1-5	TRBV27	TGTGCCAGCAGTTCGGCAACTGGGCGGCCCGATCAGCCCCAGCATTTT	CASSSATGRPDQPQHF
-	-	TRBJ2-5	TRBV7-9	TGTGCCAGCAGCCCGACCCTCGAGGGGCCCAAGGAGACCCAGTACTTC	CASSPTLEGPKETQYF
-	-	TRBJ2-5	TRBV30	TGTACCACGTCGGGGGAGGCCCGAGAGACCCAGTACTTC	CTTSGEARETQYF
TRBD1	-	TRBJ2-5	TRBV29-1	TGCAGCGTTGCACAGGGGATCCAAGAGACCCAGTACTTC	CSVAQGIQETQYF
TRBD1	-	TRBJ2-5	TRBV6-1	TGTGCCAGCAGTGGGGGGACAGGGGAATTGGGAGAGACCCAGTACTTC	CASSGGTGELGETQYF
-	many	TRBJ2-3	TRBV12-3/TRBV12-4	TGTGCCAGCAGTTTAGATGGGGCAGATACGCAGTATTTT	CASSLDGADTQYF
-	many	TRBJ2-3	TRBV27	TGTGCCAGCAGTTTATATAGGGGGGTCACAGATACGCAGTATTTT	CASSLYRGVTDTQYF
TRBD2	-	TRBJ2-1	TRBV20-1	TGCAGTGCTAGAGAAGAAGCGGGAGTCACCTACAATGAGCAGTTCTTC	CSAREEAGVTYNEQFF
TRBD2	many	TRBJ2-1	TRBV7-3	TGTGCCAGCAGCCTGACTAGCGGAACCTACAATGAGCAGTTCTTC	CASSLTSGTYNEQFF
-	many	TRBJ2-1	TRBV2	TGTGCCAGCAGAAAAGGGATTGAGCAGTTCTTC	CASRKGIEQFF
-	few	TRBJ1-5	TRBV7-2	TGTGCCAGCAGCTTAACTATGAATCAGCCCCAGCATTTT	CASSLTMNQPQHF
TRBD2	-	TRBJ2-3	TRBV4-2	TGTGCCAGCAGCCATCACTCCGGGACTAGCGGGACGGCGCACACAGATACGCAGTATTTT	CASSHHSGTSGTAHTDTQYF
-	many	TRBJ1-6	TRBV12-3/TRBV12-4	TGTGCCAGCAGTTCGGTCCTGAATAATTCACCCCTCCACTTT	CASSSVLNNSPLHF
-	few	TRBJ1-5	TRBV29-1	TGCAGCGTTGAAGCGGGGGCAGGCCAGCCCCAGCATTTT	CSVEAGAGQPQHF
TRBD1	many	TRBJ2-1	TRBV28	TGTGCCACCCACCTTTCCGGGACAGCCTACAATGAGCAGTTCTTC	CATHLSGTAYNEQFF
-	many	TRBJ2-7	TRBV6-5	TGTGCCAGCAGTTACGTCCGGTCGGGGGAGCAGTACTTC	CASSYVRSGEQYF
TRBD1	-	TRBJ1-2	TRBV12-3/TRBV12-4	TGTGCCAGCAGTCTCAGACAGGGGGCTGTTGGCTACACCTTC	CASSLRQGAVGYTF
TRBD1	few	TRBJ1-1	TRBV27	TGTGCCAGCAACGGACAGGGGTTAACTGAAGCTTTCTTT	CASNGQGLTEAFF
-	few	TRBJ2-7	TRBV29-1	TGCAGCGTTGAAATTAGTTACGAGCAGTACTTC	CSVEISYEQYF
TRBD2	many	TRBJ2-5	TRBV28	TGTGCCAGCAGTTTGTTCGGGGGGCAAGAGACCCAGTACTTC	CASSLFGGQETQYF
-	-	TRBJ1-1	TRBV6-2/TRBV6-3	TGTGCCAGCAGTTACCCCTGGGGGGAGAACACTGAAGCTTTCTTT	CASSYPWGENTEAFF
-	once	TRBJ2-5	TRBV7-9	TGTGCCAGCAGCCCAGGGGCAGCGCTCCAAGAGACCCAGTACTTC	CASSPGAALQETQYF
-	-	TRBJ2-3	TRBV13	TGTGCCAGCAGCTTAGGTGGGGGATTGACAGATACGCAGTATTTT	CASSLGGGLTDTQYF
TRBD2	few	TRBJ2-1	TRBV13	TGTGCCAGCAAGGACGGACTAGCGGGAGTTGAGCAGTTCTTC	CASKDGLAGVEQFF
TRBD2	-	TRBJ2-1	TRBV28	TGTGCCAGCAGATCGACTAGCGGGAGGGTCAATGAGCAGTTCTTC	CASRSTSGRVNEQFF
TRBD1	many	TRBJ2-5	TRBV13	TGTGCCAGCAGCTTCCGGACAGGGGACCAAGAGACCCAGTACTTC	CASSFRTGDQETQYF
-	few	TRBJ2-7	TRBV6-1	TGTGCCAGCAGGGACCTCGGGGGTACCTACGAGCAGTACTTC	CASRDLGGTYEQYF
-	many	TRBJ1-2	TRBV11-2	TGTGCCAGCAGCCCGGGGACGGTCTATGGCTACACCTTC	CASSPGTVYGYTF
TRBD2	-	TRBJ2-3	TRBV28	TGTGCCAGCAGTTTCTCTTATATTACTAGCGGGAGAGCTACAGATACGCAGTATTTT	CASSFSYITSGRATDTQYF
-	-	TRBJ1-4	TRBV2	TGTGCCAGCAGTGACGGACCGGGTAATGAAAAACTGTTTTTT	CASSDGPGNEKLFF
-	-	TRBJ2-7	TRBV4-3	TGCGCCAGCAGCCAAGACATGAGCTACGAGCAGTACTTC	CASSQDMSYEQYF
TRBD2	-	TRBJ2-7	TRBV7-9	TGTGCCAGCAGTTTTTTAGCGGGAGCCTACGAGCAGTACTTC	CASSFLAGAYEQYF
TRBD1	many	TRBJ1-1	TRBV18	TGTGCCAGCTCACCACTCGGGACAGGGGAAGGGACTGAAGCTTTCTTT	CASSPLGTGEGTEAFF
-	few	TRBJ1-2	TRBV5-1	TGCGCCAGCAGCTTCGGAGCCGCCGGAGAAGGCTACACCTTC	CASSFGAAGEGYTF
-	-	TRBJ2-2	TRBV7-2	TGTGCCAGCAGGCCTTACAACACCGGGGAGCTGTTTTTT	CASRPYNTGELFF
-	few	TRBJ2-4	TRBV30	TGTGCCAGCAGCCTGACAGCTTTAGCCAAAAACATTCAGTACTTC	CASSLTALAKNIQYF
TRBD1	many	TRBJ2-7	TRBV5-1	TGCGCCAGCAGCGTGACAGGGGAAAGCTACGAGCAGTACTTC	CASSVTGESYEQYF
-	few	TRBJ2-7	TRBV11-2	TGTGCCAGCAGCTTGTGGGTTAACTCCTACGAGCAGTACTTC	CASSLWVNSYEQYF
TRBD2	many	TRBJ2-3	TRBV7-2	TGTGCCAGCAGCCAAGGACTAGCGGCGGGTACAGATACGCAGTATTTT	CASSQGLAAGTDTQYF
TRBD2	many	TRBJ2-3	TRBV11-2	TGTGCCAGCAGCTTAAAGTGGGGACTAGCGGGCACAGATACGCAGTATTTT	CASSLKWGLAGTDTQYF